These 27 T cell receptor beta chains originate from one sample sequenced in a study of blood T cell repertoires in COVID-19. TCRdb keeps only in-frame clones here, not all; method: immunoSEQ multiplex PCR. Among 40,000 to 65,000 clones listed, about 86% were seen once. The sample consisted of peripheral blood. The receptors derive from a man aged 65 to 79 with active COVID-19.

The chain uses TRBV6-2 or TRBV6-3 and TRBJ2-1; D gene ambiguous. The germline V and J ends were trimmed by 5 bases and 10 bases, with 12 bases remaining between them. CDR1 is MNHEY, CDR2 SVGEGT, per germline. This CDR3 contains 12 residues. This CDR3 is CASSAALLEQFF. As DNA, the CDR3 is TGTGCCAGCAGTGCCGCACTCTTGGAGCAGTTCTTC.

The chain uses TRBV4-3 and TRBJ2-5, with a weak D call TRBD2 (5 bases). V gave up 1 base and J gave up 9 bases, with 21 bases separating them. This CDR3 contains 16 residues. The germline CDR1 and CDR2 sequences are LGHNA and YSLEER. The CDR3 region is CASSQGVAGPPRSQYF. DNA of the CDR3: TGCGCCAGCAGCCAAGGAGTCGCGGGCCCCCCCAGGTCCCAGTACTTC.

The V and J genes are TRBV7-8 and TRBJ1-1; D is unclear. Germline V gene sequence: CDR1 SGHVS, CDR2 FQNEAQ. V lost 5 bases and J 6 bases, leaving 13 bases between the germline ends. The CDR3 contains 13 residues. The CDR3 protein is CASSPLLGAEAFF. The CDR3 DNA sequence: TGTGCCAGCAGCCCCCTCCTAGGAGCTGAAGCTTTCTTT.

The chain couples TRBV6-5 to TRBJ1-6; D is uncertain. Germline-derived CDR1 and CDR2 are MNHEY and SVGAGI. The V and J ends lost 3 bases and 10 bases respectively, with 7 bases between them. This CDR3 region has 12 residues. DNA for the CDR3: TGTGCCAGCAGTTATCATCGGTCACCCCTCCACTTT. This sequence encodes CASSYHRSPLHF.

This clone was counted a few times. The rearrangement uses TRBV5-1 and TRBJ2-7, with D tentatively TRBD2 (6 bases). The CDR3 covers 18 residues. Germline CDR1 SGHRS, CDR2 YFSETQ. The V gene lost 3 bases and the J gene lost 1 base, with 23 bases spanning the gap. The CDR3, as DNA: TGCGCCAGCAGCTCCGGTTCGGCAGGGAGGCCGTTTTCCTACGAGCAGTACTTC. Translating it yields CASSSGSAGRPFSYEQYF. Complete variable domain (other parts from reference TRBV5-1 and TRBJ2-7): KAGVTQTPRYLIKTRGQQVTLSCSPISGHRSVSWYQQTPGQGLQFLFEYFSETQRNKGNFPGRFSGRQFSNSRSEMNVSTLELGDSALYLCASSSGSAGRPFSYEQYFGPGTRLTVT.

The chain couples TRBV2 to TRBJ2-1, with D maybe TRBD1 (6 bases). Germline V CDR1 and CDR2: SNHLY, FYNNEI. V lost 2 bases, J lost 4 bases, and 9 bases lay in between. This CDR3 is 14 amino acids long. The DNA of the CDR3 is TGTGCCAGCAGTGAATGGACAGATTACAATGAGCAGTTCTTC. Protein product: CASSEWTDYNEQFF.

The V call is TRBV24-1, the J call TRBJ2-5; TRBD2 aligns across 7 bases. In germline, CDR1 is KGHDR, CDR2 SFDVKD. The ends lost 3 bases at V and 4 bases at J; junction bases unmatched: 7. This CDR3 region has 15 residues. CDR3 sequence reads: CATSDPAGEGETQYF. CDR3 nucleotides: TGTGCCACCAGTGATCCGGCGGGGGAAGGAGAGACCCAGTACTTC.

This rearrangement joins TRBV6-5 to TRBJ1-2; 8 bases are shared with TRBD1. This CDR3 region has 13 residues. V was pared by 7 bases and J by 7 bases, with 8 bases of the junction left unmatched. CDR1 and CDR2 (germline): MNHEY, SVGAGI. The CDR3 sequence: CASTASTGGGYTF. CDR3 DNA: TGTGCCAGCACCGCTTCCACAGGGGGTGGCTACACCTTC.

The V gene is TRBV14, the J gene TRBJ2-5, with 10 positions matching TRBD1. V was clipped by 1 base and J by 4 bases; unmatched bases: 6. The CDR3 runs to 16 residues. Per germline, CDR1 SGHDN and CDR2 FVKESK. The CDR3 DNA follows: TGTGCCAGCAGCCAAGTCGGACAGGGGGTGAGAGAGACCCAGTACTTC. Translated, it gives CASSQVGQGVRETQYF.

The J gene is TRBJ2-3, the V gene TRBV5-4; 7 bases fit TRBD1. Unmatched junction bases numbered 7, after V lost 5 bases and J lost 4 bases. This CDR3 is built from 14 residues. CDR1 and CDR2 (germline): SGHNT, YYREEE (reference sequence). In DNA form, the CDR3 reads TGTGCCAGCAGAGTGAGGGGGCGGCCAGATACGCAGTATTTT. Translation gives CASRVRGRPDTQYF.

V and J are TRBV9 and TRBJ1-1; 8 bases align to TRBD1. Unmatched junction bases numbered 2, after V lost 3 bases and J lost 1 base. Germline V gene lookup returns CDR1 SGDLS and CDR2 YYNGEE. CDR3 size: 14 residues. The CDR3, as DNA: TGTGCCAGCAGCGCAGGGGGCAGGAACACTGAAGCTTTCTTT. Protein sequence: CASSAGGRNTEAFF.

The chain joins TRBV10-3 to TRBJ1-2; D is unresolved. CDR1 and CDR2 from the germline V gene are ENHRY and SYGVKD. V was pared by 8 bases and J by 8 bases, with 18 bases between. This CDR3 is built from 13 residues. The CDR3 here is CAIREGLGGGYTF. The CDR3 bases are TGTGCCATCCGCGAGGGCTTGGGCGGGGGCTACACCTTC.

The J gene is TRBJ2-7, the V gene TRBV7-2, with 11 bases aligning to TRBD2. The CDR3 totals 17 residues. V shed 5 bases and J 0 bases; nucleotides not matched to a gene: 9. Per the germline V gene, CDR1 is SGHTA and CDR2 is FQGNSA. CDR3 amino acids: CASSPRTSGSSSYEQYF. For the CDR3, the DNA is TGTGCCAGCAGCCCCCGGACTAGCGGGTCGAGCTCCTACGAGCAGTACTTC.

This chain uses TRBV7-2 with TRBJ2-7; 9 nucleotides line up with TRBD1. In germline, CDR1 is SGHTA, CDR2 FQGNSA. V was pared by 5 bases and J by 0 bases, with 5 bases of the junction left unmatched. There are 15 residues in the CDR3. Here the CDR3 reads CASSADRGSSYEQYF. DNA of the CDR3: TGTGCCAGCAGCGCGGACAGGGGAAGCTCCTACGAGCAGTACTTC.

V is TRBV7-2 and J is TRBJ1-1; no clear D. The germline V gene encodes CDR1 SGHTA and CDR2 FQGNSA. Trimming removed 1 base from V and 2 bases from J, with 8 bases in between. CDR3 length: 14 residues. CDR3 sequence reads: CASSLVATNTEAFF. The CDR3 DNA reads TGTGCCAGCAGCTTAGTGGCCACAAACACTGAAGCTTTCTTT. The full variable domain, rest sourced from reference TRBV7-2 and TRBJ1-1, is GAGVSQSPSNKVTEKGKDVELRCDPISGHTALYWYRQSLGQGLEFLIYFQGNSAPDKSGLPSDRFSAERTGGSVSTLTIQRTQQEDSAVYLCASSLVATNTEAFFGQGTRLTVV.

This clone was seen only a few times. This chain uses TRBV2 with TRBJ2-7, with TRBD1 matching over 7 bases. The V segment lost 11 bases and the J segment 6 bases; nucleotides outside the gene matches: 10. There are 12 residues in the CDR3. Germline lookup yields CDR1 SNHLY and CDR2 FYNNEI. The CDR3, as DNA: TGTGCCGTACAGGGGAACGGGCTCGAGCAGTACTTC. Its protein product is CAVQGNGLEQYF. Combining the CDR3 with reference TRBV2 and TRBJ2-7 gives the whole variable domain EPEVTQTPSHQVTQMGQEVILRCVPISNHLYFYWYRQILGQKVEFLVSFYNNEISEKSEIFDDQFSVERPDGSNFTLKIRSTKLEDSAMYFCAVQGNGLEQYFGPGTRLTVT.

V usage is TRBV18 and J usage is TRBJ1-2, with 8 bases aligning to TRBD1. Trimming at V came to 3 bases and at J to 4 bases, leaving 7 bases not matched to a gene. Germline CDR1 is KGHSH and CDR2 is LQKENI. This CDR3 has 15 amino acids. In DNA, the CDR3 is TGTGCCAGCTCACCGGCAGGGGGCTCGGGCTATGGCTACACCTTC. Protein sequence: CASSPAGGSGYGYTF.

CDR3: CASSDGLRNEQFF. CDR3 coding DNA: TGTGCCAGCAGTGATGGGCTTCGGAATGAGCAGTTCTTC. V usage is TRBV6-1 and J usage is TRBJ2-1; D uncertain. The germline V gene encodes CDR1 MNHNS and CDR2 SASEGT. This CDR3 is 13 amino acids long. Between the trimmed V and J ends, which lost 3 bases and 7 bases, there was a span of 10 bases.

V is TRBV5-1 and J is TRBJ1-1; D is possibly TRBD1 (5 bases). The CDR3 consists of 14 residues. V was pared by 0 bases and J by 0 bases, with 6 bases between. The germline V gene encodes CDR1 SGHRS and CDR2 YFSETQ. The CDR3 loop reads CASSLGQMNTEAFF. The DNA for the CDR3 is TGCGCCAGCAGCTTGGGACAGATGAACACTGAAGCTTTCTTT. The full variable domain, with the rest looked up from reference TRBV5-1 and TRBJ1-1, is KAGVTQTPRYLIKTRGQQVTLSCSPISGHRSVSWYQQTPGQGLQFLFEYFSETQRNKGNFPGRFSGRQFSNSRSEMNVSTLELGDSALYLCASSLGQMNTEAFFGQGTRLTVV.

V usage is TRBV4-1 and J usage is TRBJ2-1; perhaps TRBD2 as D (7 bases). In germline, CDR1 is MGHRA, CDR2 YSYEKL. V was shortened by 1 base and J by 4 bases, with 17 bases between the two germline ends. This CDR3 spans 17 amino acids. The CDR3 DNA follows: TGCGCCAGCAGCCAAGTCCCCACGGGGGGCACTTACAATGAGCAGTTCTTC. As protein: CASSQVPTGGTYNEQFF.

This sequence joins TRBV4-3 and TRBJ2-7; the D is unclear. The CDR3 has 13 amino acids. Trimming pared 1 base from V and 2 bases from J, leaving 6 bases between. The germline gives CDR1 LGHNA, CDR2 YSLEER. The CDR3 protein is CASSQAVTYEQYF. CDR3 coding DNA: TGCGCCAGCAGCCAAGCGGTAACCTACGAGCAGTACTTC.

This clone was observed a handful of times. In nucleotides, the CDR3 is TGTGCCAGCAGCCAAGTAGGGGGGGGGCCTGGAAACACCATATATTTT. Amino acids: CASSQVGGGPGNTIYF. This sequence joins TRBV3-1 (or the pseudogene TRBV3-2) and TRBJ1-3; TRBD1 might be the D (6 bases). CDR1 is LGHDT, CDR2 YNNKEL, per germline (reference sequence). V lost 1 base and J lost 2, with 12 bases in between. This CDR3 contains 16 residues.

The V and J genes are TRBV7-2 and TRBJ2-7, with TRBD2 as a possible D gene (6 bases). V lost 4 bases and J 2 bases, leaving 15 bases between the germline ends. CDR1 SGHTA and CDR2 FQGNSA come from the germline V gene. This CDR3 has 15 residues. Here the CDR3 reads CASSYGTFTPYEQYF. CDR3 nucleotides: TGTGCCAGCAGCTACGGGACTTTCACACCCTACGAGCAGTACTTC.

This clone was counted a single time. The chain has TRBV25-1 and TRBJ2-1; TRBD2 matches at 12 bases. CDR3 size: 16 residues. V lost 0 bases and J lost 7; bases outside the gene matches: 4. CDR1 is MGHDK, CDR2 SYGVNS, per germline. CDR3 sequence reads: CASSEYPSGGDNEQFF. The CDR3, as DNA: TGTGCCAGCAGTGAATACCCTAGCGGGGGGGATAATGAGCAGTTCTTC.

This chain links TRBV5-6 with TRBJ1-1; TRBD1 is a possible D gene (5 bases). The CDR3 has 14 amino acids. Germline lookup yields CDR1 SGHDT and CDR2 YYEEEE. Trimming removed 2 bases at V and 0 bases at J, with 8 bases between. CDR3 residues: CASSFGRVNTEAFF. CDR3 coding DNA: TGTGCCAGCAGCTTCGGCAGGGTGAACACTGAAGCTTTCTTT. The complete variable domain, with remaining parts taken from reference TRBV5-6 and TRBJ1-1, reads DAGVTQSPTHLIKTRGQQVTLRCSPKSGHDTVSWYQQALGQGPQFIFQYYEEEERQRGNFPDRFSGHQFPNYSSELNVNALLLGDSALYLCASSFGRVNTEAFFGQGTRLTVV.

The DNA of the CDR3 is TGCGCCAGCAGCCAAGGGGCGCGCCAAGTCACAGATACGCAGTATTTT. This encodes CASSQGARQVTDTQYF. The chain has TRBV4-3 and TRBJ2-3; D not resolved. Germline V gives CDR1 LGHNA, CDR2 YSLEER. V gave up 1 base and J gave up 2 bases, with 13 bases separating them. CDR3 length equals 16 residues.

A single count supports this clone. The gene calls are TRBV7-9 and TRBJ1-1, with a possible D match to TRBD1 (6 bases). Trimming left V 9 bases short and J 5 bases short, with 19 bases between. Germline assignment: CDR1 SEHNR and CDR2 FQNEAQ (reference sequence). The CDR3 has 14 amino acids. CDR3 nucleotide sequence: TGTGCCAGGTTATTCGGGGGGCGCAGAACTGAAGCTTTCTTT. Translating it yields CARLFGGRRTEAFF.